This T cell receptor beta chain was identified in a study of cytotoxic CD8 clonotypes in ibrutinib-treated CLL. Study background: Mean per-sample yields comprised just over 250,000 productive templates and 94,082 productive rearrangements. Study findings and constraints: The clonality went up when patients responded to ibrutinib and dropped back toward baseline at progression. Sampling of sustained-remission and progressing patients occurred at differing times.

Looked up from germline, CDR1 is LNHDA and CDR2 is SQIVND (reference sequence). V was cut by 3 bases and J by 4 bases, with 13 bases left in between. The CDR3 has 15 amino acids. This clone has more than one count but fewer than ten. Its antigen remains unidentified. This table comes from immunoSEQ multiplex PCR, and its TCRdb copy is limited to in-frame clones, with some not included. Of approximately 50,000 clones in the sample, roughly 58% were seen once. The input for sequencing was PBMCs, taken at disease progression, from a patient treated with ibrutinib. The chain links TRBV19 to TRBJ1-5; D remains ambiguous. The receptor comes from a human donor with chronic lymphocytic leukemia. CDR3 in amino acids: CASSILPRVNQPQHF. CDR3 coding DNA: TGTGCCAGTAGTATTCTTCCGAGGGTTAATCAGCCCCAGCATTTT.